This note documents a single TCR beta chain sequence. The source of the sample is a study of blood T cell repertoires in COVID-19. The overall study: Spain, Italy and the United States supplied samples that represented acute and convalescent COVID-19. T cells, B-cell-depleted T cells, or PBMCs supplied cDNA or gDNA.

Seattle researchers signed up patients amid active infection and tracked them longitudinally. The ends were cut back, 0 bases at V and 7 bases at J, with 10 bases in the middle. The CDR3 spans 14 residues. Germline V gene lookup returns CDR1 SGHRS and CDR2 YFSETQ. Original handling: Reference gene primer amplification in the assay estimated nucleated cell counts. Measured with immunoSEQ multiplex PCR; TCRdb has only the in-frame clones, and not every one. The D gene and trimming were derived from the DNA, and the V and J assignments and clone size from that table. This sample has about 230,000 clones, with 85% found just once.

The receptor was isolated from a man aged 45-65 years with COVID-19, enrolled during active disease. Source material: peripheral blood. This chain joins TRBV5-1 and TRBJ1-4; D gene uncertain. The CDR3 DNA follows: TGCGCCAGCAGCTTGGGGGGAGTCTTTGAAAAACTGTTTTTT. Translating it yields CASSLGGVFEKLFF.